This TCR beta chain was identified in a study of T cell clonotyping in hematopoietic cell transplantation. The germline V and J ends were trimmed by 2 bases and 6 bases, with 18 bases remaining between them. The CDR3 is made up of 16 amino acids. The germline CDR1 and CDR2 sequences are SGHTA and FQGNSA. The data were produced by immunoSEQ multiplex PCR, yet TCRdb's version contains in-frame clones alone and is incomplete. This table has approximately 5,900 clones, around 86% appearing once. Note on this clone: The antigen remains unidentified.

Study-wide results and limits: Higher Inverse Simpson Index values in graft donor and pretransplant recipient predicted broader posttransplant TCR diversity. After transplant, recipient diversity fell while pathologically expanded clonotypes grew through day 180. Without cell sorting, CD4 versus CD8 contributions remain unresolved.

This sample comprised peripheral blood mononuclear cells, obtained 100 days after allogeneic stem cell transplant. The TCR sequence derives from a male patient aged 40-55 years who had an allogeneic stem cell transplant from an unrelated donor, so the T cells may come from the graft donor. Some clones in this sample may be carry-over from other donors' samples. The V gene is TRBV7-2, the J gene TRBJ2-3, with D tentatively TRBD2 (7 bases). This chain's CDR3 is CASSLSSSGGQDTQYF. Here the CDR3 DNA reads TGTGCCAGCAGCTTAAGCTCATCGGGGGGCCAGGATACGCAGTATTTT.